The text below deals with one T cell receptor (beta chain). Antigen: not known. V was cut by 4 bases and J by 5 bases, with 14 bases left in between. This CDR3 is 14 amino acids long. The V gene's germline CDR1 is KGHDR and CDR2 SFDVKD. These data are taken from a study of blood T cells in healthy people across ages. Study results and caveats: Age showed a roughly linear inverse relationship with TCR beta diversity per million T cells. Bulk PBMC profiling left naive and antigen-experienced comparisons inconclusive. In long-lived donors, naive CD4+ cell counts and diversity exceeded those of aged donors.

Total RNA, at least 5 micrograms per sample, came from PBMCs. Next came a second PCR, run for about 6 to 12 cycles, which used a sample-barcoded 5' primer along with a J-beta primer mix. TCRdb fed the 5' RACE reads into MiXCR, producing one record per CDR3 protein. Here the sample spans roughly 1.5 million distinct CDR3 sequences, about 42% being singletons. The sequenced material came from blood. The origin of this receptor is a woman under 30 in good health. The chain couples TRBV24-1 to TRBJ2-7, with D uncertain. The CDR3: CATSEGAGPHEQYF. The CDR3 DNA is TGTGCCACCAGTGAGGGTGCCGGACCCCACGAGCAGTACTTC.